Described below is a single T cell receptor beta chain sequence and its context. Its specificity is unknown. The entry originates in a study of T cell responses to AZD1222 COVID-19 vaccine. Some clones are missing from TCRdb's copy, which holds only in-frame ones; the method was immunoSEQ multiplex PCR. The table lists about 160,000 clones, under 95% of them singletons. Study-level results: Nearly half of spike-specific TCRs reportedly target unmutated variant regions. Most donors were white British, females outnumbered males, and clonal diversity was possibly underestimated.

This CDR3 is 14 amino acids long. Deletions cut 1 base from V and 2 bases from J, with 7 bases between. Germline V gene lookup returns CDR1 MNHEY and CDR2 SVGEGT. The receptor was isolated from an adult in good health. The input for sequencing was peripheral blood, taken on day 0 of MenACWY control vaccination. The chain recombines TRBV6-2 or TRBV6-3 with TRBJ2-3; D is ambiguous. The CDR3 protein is CASSYLGYTDTQYF. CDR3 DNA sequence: TGTGCCAGCAGTTACTTGGGGTACACAGATACGCAGTATTTT.